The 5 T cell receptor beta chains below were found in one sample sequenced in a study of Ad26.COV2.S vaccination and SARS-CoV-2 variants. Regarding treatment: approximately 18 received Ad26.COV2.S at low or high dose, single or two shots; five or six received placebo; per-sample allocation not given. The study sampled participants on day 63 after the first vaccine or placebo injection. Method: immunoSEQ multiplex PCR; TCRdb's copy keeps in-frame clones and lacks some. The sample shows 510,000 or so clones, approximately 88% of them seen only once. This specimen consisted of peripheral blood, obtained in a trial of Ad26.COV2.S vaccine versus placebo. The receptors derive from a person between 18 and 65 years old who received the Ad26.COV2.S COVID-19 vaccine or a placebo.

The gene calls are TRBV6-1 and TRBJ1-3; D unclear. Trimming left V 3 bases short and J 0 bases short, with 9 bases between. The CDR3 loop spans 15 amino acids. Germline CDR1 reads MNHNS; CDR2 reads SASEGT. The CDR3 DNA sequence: TGTGCCAGCAGTGAGGGTTTCAACTCTGGAAACACCATATATTTT. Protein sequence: CASSEGFNSGNTIYF.

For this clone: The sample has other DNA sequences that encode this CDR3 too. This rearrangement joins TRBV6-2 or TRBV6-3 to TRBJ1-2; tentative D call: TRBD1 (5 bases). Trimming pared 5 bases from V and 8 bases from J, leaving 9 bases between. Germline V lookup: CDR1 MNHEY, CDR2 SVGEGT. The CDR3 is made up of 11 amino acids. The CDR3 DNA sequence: TGTGCCAGCAGTACAGGAGGCGGCTACACCTTC. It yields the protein CASSTGGGYTF.

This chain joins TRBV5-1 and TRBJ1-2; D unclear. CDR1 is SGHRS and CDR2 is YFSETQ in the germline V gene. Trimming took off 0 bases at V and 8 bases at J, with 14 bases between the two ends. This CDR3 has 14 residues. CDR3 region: CASSLALSRAGYTF. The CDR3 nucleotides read TGCGCCAGCAGCTTGGCCCTTTCGAGGGCCGGCTACACCTTC.

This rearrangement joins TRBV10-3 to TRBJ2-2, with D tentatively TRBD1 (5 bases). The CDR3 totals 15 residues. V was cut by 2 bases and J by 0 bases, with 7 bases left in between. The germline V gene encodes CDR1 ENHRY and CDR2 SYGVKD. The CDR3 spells CAISEPTANTGELFF. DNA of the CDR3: TGTGCCATCAGTGAGCCGACAGCGAACACCGGGGAGCTGTTTTTT.

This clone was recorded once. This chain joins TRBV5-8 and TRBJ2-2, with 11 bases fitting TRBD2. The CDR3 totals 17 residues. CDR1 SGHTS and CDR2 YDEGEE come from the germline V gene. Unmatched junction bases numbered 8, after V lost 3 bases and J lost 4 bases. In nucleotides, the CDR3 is TGTGCCAGCAGCTGGGCTCGTCTAGCGGGAGGCACCGGGGAGCTGTTTTTT. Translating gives CASSWARLAGGTGELFF.